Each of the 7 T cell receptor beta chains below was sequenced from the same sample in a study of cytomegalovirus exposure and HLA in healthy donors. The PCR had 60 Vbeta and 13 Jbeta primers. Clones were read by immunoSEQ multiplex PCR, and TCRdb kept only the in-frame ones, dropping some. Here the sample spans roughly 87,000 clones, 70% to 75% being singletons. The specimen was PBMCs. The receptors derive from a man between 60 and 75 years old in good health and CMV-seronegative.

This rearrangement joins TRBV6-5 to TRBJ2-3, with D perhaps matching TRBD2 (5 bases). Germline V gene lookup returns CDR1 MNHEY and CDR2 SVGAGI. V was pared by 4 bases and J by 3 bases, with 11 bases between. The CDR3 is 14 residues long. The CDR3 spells CASSLSGWTDTQYF. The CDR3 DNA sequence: TGTGCCAGCAGTTTGAGCGGTTGGACAGATACGCAGTATTTT.

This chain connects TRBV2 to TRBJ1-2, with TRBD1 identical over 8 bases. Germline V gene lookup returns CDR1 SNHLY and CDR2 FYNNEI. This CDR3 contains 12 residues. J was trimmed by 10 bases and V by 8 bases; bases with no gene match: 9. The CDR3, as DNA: TGTGCCAGCGGACGGACAGGGTTCGACTACACCTTC. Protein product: CASGRTGFDYTF.

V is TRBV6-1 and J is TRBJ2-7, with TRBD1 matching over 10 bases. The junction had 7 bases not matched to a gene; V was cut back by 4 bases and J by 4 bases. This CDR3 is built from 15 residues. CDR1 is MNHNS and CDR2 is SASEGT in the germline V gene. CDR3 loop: CASSASRTGGYEQYF. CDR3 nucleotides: TGTGCCAGCAGTGCCTCTAGGACAGGGGGGTACGAGCAGTACTTC.

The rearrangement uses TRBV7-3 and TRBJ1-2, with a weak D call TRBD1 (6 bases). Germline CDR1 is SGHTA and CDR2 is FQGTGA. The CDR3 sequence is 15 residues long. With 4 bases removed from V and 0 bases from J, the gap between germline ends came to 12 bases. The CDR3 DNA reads TGTGCCAGCAGCTCGAACAGGGAAACTAACTATGGCTACACCTTC. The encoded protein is CASSSNRETNYGYTF.

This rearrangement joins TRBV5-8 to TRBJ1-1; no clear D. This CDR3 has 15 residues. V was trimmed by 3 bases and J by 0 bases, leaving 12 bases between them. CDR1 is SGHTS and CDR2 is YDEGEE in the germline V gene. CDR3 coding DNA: TGTGCCAGCAGCTCCGATTACACCCTGAACACTGAAGCTTTCTTT. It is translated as CASSSDYTLNTEAFF.

CDR3 amino acids: CASSQEPSRAGRYNEQFF. CDR3 coding DNA: TGCGCCAGCAGCCAAGAACCCTCTAGGGCGGGACGATACAATGAGCAGTTCTTC. V usage is TRBV4-1 and J usage is TRBJ2-1; TRBD2 might be the D (6 bases). CDR1 is MGHRA and CDR2 is YSYEKL in the germline V gene. This CDR3 has 18 residues. V lost 0 bases and J 4 bases, leaving 19 bases between the germline ends.

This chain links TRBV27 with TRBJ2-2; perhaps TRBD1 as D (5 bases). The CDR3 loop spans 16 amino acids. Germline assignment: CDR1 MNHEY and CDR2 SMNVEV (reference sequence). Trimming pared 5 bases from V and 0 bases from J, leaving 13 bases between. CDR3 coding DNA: TGTGCCAGCAGTCGCGGCCAGGGATCGAACACCGGGGAGCTGTTTTTT. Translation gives CASSRGQGSNTGELFF.